This TCR beta chain was sequenced in a study of cytomegalovirus exposure and HLA in healthy donors. Germline loops: CDR1 SGHTA, CDR2 FQGTGA. The germline V and J ends were trimmed by 5 bases and 3 bases, with 13 bases remaining between them. CDR3 length equals 14 residues. PCR was performed using 60 Vbeta and 13 Jbeta primers. Libraries were prepared by immunoSEQ multiplex PCR; TCRdb keeps only in-frame clonotypes and omits some of them. The table records about 200,000 clones, 75% to 80% of them present only once. Sequencing was done on a sample of PBMCs. The chain has TRBV7-3 and TRBJ1-1, with no clear D. This TCR came from a man aged 18-30 years in good health and CMV-seronegative. The CDR3 protein is CASSPDGGYTEAFF. Written as DNA, the CDR3 is TGTGCCAGCAGCCCAGATGGCGGCTACACTGAAGCTTTCTTT.